The TCR beta chain described here comes from a study of OX40 agonist ivuxolimab in advanced cancers. Assay used: immunoSEQ multiplex PCR; TCRdb lists only in-frame clones, some missing. The sample carries tens of thousands of clones, 80% to 90% recorded once. This receptor was taken from an adult with an advanced solid tumor such as melanoma, head and neck, liver or kidney cancer. The source was CD4+ or CD8+ T cells sorted from blood, collected in a trial of the OX40 agonist ivuxolimab.

The CDR3 loop is CASSVGLNSYNEQFF. The CDR3 DNA is TGTGCCAGCAGCGTGGGACTTAACTCCTACAATGAGCAGTTCTTC. The V and J genes are TRBV5-8 and TRBJ2-1; tentative D call: TRBD2 (6 bases). The CDR3 length is 15 residues. Trimming removed 4 bases from V and 0 bases from J, with 11 bases in between. From germline, CDR1 is SGHTS and CDR2 YDEGEE.